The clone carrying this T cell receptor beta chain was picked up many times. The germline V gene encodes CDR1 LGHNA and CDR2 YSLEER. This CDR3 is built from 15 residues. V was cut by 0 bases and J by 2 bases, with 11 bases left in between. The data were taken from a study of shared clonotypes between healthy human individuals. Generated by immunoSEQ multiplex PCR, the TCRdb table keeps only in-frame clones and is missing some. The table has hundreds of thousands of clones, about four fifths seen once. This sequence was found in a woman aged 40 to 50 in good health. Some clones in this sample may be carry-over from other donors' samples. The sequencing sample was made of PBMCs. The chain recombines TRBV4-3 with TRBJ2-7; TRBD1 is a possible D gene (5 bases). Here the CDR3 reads CASSQDTQGPYEQYF. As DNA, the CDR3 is TGCGCCAGCAGCCAAGATACCCAGGGCCCCTACGAGCAGTACTTC.